This T cell receptor (beta chain) was identified in a study of cytomegalovirus exposure and HLA in healthy donors. Study at large: Some 90 million unique TCRs from HLA-typed donors were held in an early data release.

13 Jbeta primers and 60 Vbeta primers were used for the PCR. Generated by immunoSEQ multiplex PCR, the TCRdb table keeps only in-frame clones and is missing some. The sample yields 130,000 or so clones, roughly 78% seen once. General study points: The CMV antigen specificity of a few CMV-associated chains was confirmed through in vitro analysis. With DRB1 most and HLA-C fewest, TCR association rates differed between HLA loci in a later analysis.

V gave up 5 bases and J gave up 4 bases, with 11 bases separating them. Germline CDR1 and CDR2: SEHNR and FQNEAQ (reference sequence). There are 13 residues in the CDR3. As for this clone: Its antigen is unidentified.

This sequence joins TRBV7-9 and TRBJ1-1; possibly TRBD1 for D (6 bases). The sample comprised PBMCs. The origin of this receptor is a middle-aged woman in good health and CMV-seronegative. The CDR3 bases are TGTGCCAGCAGCATACAGGGCCCCACTGAAGCTTTCTTT. This sequence encodes CASSIQGPTEAFF.